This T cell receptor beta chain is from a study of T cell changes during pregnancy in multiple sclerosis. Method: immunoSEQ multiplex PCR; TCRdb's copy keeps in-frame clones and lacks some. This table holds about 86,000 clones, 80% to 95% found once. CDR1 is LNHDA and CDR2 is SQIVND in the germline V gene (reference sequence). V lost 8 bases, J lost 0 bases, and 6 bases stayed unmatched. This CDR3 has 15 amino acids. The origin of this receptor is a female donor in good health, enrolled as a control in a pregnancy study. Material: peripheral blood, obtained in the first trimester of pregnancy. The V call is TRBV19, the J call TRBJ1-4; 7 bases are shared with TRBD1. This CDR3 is CASRQGPATNEKLFF. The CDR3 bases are TGTGCCAGTCGACAGGGCCCAGCAACTAATGAAAAACTGTTTTTT.